Sequencing of this T cell receptor (beta chain) was carried out in a study of blood T cell repertoires in COVID-19. CDR1 SGHDT and CDR2 YYEEEE come from the germline V gene. This CDR3 is 17 amino acids long. The J segment lost 6 bases and the V segment lost 2 bases, leaving 11 bases of the junction unmatched. As processed by the authors: Using reference gene primer amplification, nucleated cell counts were estimated. Assay used: immunoSEQ multiplex PCR; TCRdb lists only in-frame clones, some missing. The V and J calls and clone size are taken from that table; D and trimming were inferred from the DNA. The sample has about 200,000 clones, around nine tenths seen once.

The TCR was taken from a man aged 60 to 75 with acute or convalescent COVID-19. The chain uses TRBV5-6 and TRBJ2-2; 9 nucleotides line up with TRBD1. Sequencing was carried out using peripheral blood. In DNA form, the CDR3 reads TGTGCCAGCAGCTTAGTTGGGACAGGGATGGTTCCCGGGGAGCTGTTTTTT. Its protein product is CASSLVGTGMVPGELFF.